This entry lists 12 T cell receptor beta chains sequenced from one sample in a study of blood T cell repertoires in COVID-19. Libraries were prepared by immunoSEQ multiplex PCR; TCRdb keeps only in-frame clonotypes and omits some of them. The repertoire includes under 150,000 clones, over 75% of them detected once, and over 10% sits in the top ten. The sample comprised peripheral blood. These receptors were collected from a man aged 60-69 years with active or convalescent COVID-19.

The gene calls are TRBV2 and TRBJ2-7; D uncertain. This CDR3 contains 14 residues. With 8 bases removed from V and 5 bases from J, the gap between germline ends came to 19 bases. The germline V gene encodes CDR1 SNHLY and CDR2 FYNNEI. DNA of the CDR3: TGTGCCAGCCTTTCTGGTAAAACAGTCGACGAGCAGTACTTC. Its translation is CASLSGKTVDEQYF.

The chain employs TRBV5-4 and TRBJ2-1; 8 bases align to TRBD2. The V and J ends lost 2 bases and 12 bases, in that order; junction bases with no gene match: 16. Germline V gene data show CDR1 as SGHNT and CDR2 as YYREEE (reference sequence). This CDR3 has 16 residues. The CDR3 region is CASSLGKRELKMGQFF. Written as DNA, the CDR3 is TGTGCCAGCAGCTTAGGCAAGCGGGAGTTAAAAATGGGGCAGTTCTTC.

The rearrangement uses TRBV7-2 and TRBJ1-2; possible D gene TRBD1, 5 bases. Trimming removed 5 bases from V and 4 bases from J, with 14 bases in between. CDR3 length: 14 amino acids. The germline gives CDR1 SGHTA, CDR2 FQGNSA. The CDR3 protein is CASSPPQGVYGYTF. The CDR3 region has the DNA TGTGCCAGCAGCCCCCCCCAGGGTGTCTATGGCTACACCTTC.

The J gene is TRBJ2-7, the V gene TRBV18; D gene ambiguous. V dropped 2 bases and J dropped 5 bases, with 10 bases sitting between them. The germline V gene has CDR1 KGHSH and CDR2 LQKENI. The CDR3 is made up of 13 amino acids. The CDR3: CASSPVLSDEQYF. CDR3 DNA: TGTGCCAGCTCACCAGTGCTAAGCGACGAGCAGTACTTC.

This chain joins TRBV28 and TRBJ1-1; 7 nucleotides line up with TRBD1. The germline V gene has CDR1 MDHEN and CDR2 SYDVKM. With V trimmed by 11 bases and J by 0 bases, 6 bases remained unmatched. The CDR3 runs 13 residues. DNA for the CDR3: TGTGCCGGGCAGACAGGGATGAACACTGAAGCTTTCTTT. This gives the protein CAGQTGMNTEAFF.

The genes are TRBV7-8 and TRBJ2-3, with 7 bases matching TRBD2. This CDR3 spans 17 amino acids. After removal of 2 bases from V and 0 bases from J, the junction contained 8 bases not matched to a gene. Germline CDR1 is SGHVS and CDR2 is FQNEAQ. This CDR3 is CASSLTGLGSSTDTQYF. Here the CDR3 DNA reads TGTGCCAGCAGCTTAACCGGACTAGGCTCTAGCACAGATACGCAGTATTTT.

The gene calls are TRBV5-4 and TRBJ2-7; TRBD1 matches 8 bases. The J segment lost 2 bases and the V segment lost 2 bases, leaving 3 bases of the junction unmatched. Germline values: CDR1 SGHNT, CDR2 YYREEE (reference sequence). The CDR3 has 14 residues. The CDR3 DNA sequence: TGTGCCAGCAGCTTCAGGGGGCAAACCTACGAGCAGTACTTC. This gives the protein CASSFRGQTYEQYF.

The chain carries TRBV6-1 and TRBJ2-7; a possible D gene is TRBD2 (6 bases). The CDR3 length is 16 residues. Between the trimmed V and J ends, which lost 4 bases and 3 bases, there was a span of 19 bases. The V gene's germline CDR1 is MNHNS and CDR2 SASEGT. The CDR3 DNA reads TGTGCCAGCAGTGGGGGACTTCTCGGCGGTATCTACGAGCAGTACTTC. Translation: CASSGGLLGGIYEQYF.

The genes are TRBV19 and TRBJ2-3, with a tentative D call TRBD2 (6 bases). V lost 1 base and J 4 bases, leaving 12 bases between the germline ends. This CDR3 contains 15 residues. The germline gives CDR1 LNHDA, CDR2 SQIVND (reference sequence). The CDR3 DNA reads TGTGCCAGTAGTATAGGCGGGACGGTATCAGATACGCAGTATTTT. It yields the protein CASSIGGTVSDTQYF.

The chain is built from TRBV7-3 and TRBJ2-7; D is perhaps TRBD1 (6 bases). This CDR3 is 14 amino acids long. V lost 2 bases and J 2 bases, leaving 10 bases between the germline ends. CDR1 and CDR2 (germline): SGHTA, FQGTGA. The CDR3 loop is CASSLVQGPYEQYF. CDR3 nucleotide sequence: TGTGCCAGCAGCTTAGTACAGGGCCCCTACGAGCAGTACTTC.

This chain links TRBV3-1 (or the pseudogene TRBV3-2) with TRBJ2-3; a possible D gene is TRBD2 (5 bases). In germline, CDR1 is LGHDT, CDR2 YNNKEL (reference sequence). Deletions cut 0 bases from V and 4 bases from J, with 8 bases between. CDR3 size: 14 residues. Written as DNA, the CDR3 is TGTGCCAGCAGCCAAGATAGCGTTTCAGATACGCAGTATTTT. Encoded protein: CASSQDSVSDTQYF.

V and J are TRBV9 and TRBJ2-7, with TRBD2 as a possible D gene (6 bases). Germline V gives CDR1 SGDLS, CDR2 YYNGEE. This CDR3 contains 14 residues. Trimming stripped 2 bases from V and 5 bases from J, with 14 bases between. In DNA form, the CDR3 reads TGTGCCAGCAGCGTCGTAGCGGCGGCGAACGAGCAGTACTTC. As protein: CASSVVAAANEQYF. Using reference TRBV9 and TRBJ2-7 for the parts outside the CDR3, the full variable domain is DSGVTQTPKHLITATGQRVTLRCSPRSGDLSVYWYQQSLDQGLQFLIQYYNGEERAKGNILERFSAQQFPDLHSELNLSSLELGDSALYFCASSVVAAANEQYFGPGTRLTVT.